These T cell receptor beta chains were read from a single sample in a study of long-term antiretroviral therapy in people with HIV. The method was immunoSEQ multiplex PCR; TCRdb's version includes in-frame clones alone and lacks a portion of them. The data contain 35,000 to 40,000 clones, 65% to 90% of them seen just once; the ten biggest clones take up over 5%. The sequenced sample was unsorted PBMCs, obtained 1.5 years after starting antiretroviral therapy. The source of these receptors is a man aged 18 to 29 with HIV. Each CDR3 is given with its conserved first and last residue. D genes are given only for firm matches. Only some rows state a clone size, as once, few, many or a class for expanded clones.

d_call j_call v_call clone_size cdr3_nt cdr3_aa
NA TRBJ1-1 TRBV7-9 once TGTGCCAGCGGGTTACTGAACACTGAAGCTTTCTTT CASGLLNTEAFF
TRBD2 TRBJ2-1 TRBV5-1 NA TGCGCCAGCAGCCCGGGGACTAGCGGGGGTTACAATGAGCAGTTCTTC CASSPGTSGGYNEQFF
TRBD1 TRBJ2-7 TRBV5-1 NA TGCGCCAGCAGTACCGGGACAGGACGGTACGAGCAGTACTTC CASSTGTGRYEQYF
NA TRBJ2-6 TRBV28 NA TGTGCCAGCAGTTTGGCAGGGGCTGGGGCCAACGTCCTGACTTTC CASSLAGAGANVLTF
NA TRBJ2-5 TRBV18 NA TGTGCCAGCTCACCAGAGGGCGAGACCCAGTACTTC CASSPEGETQYF
TRBD1 TRBJ1-1 TRBV2 NA TGTGCCAGCGAACCGGGACAGACGAACACTGAAGCTTTCTTT CASEPGQTNTEAFF
NA TRBJ1-3 TRBV15 NA TGTGCCACCGAGGACACCGCCGGTAGCTCTGGAAACACCATATATTTT CATEDTAGSSGNTIYF
NA TRBJ2-7 TRBV4-3 NA TGCGCCAGCAGCCCAGGGGGTAGCGGGGCCTACGAGCAGTACTTC CASSPGGSGAYEQYF
NA TRBJ2-2 TRBV11-3 NA TGTGCCAGCAGCCGTAGCGGCAACACCGGGGAGCTGTTTTTT CASSRSGNTGELFF
NA TRBJ2-7 TRBV11-2 NA TGTGCCAGCAGCTTAGATGGTCTAGAAACCCCCTACGAGCAGTACTTC CASSLDGLETPYEQYF
TRBD1 TRBJ2-1 TRBV10-2 NA TGCGCCAGCAGCGACAGGGCATTAGGTGAGCAGTTCTTC CASSDRALGEQFF
NA TRBJ1-1 TRBV6-5 NA TGTGCCAGCAGCAGAGTGGGTGAAGCTTTCTTT CASSRVGEAFF
NA TRBJ2-1 TRBV19 NA TGTGCCAGTAGTATGGGGAGTTCTGAGCAGTTCTTC CASSMGSSEQFF
TRBD2 TRBJ2-1 TRBV11-2 NA TGTGCCAGCAGCTTACTAGCGGGAGTCTACAATGAGCAGTTCTTC CASSLLAGVYNEQFF
TRBD2 TRBJ2-5 TRBV11-2 NA TGTGCCAGCAGCTTTGGTGGACTAGCGGGAGGGTACCAAGAGACCCAGTACTTC CASSFGGLAGGYQETQYF
NA TRBJ2-6 TRBV9 NA TGTGCCAGCAGCGTAGTTTCCGGGGCCAACGTCCTGACTTTC CASSVVSGANVLTF
NA TRBJ2-7 TRBV11-2 NA TGTGCCAGCAGCCAGCGACTACCTCAAGGGCAGTACTTC CASSQRLPQGQYF
NA TRBJ2-7 TRBV6-5 few TGTGCCAGCCAGGACTTCTCCTACGAGCAGTACTTC CASQDFSYEQYF
NA TRBJ2-7 TRBV7-2 NA TGTGCCAGCAGCTTAGGGGGCGGCGGGAACTACGAGCAGTACTTC CASSLGGGGNYEQYF